What follows are 26 T cell receptor beta chains derived from one specimen sequenced in a study of T cell changes during pregnancy in multiple sclerosis. Sequencing was performed with immunoSEQ multiplex PCR; in TCRdb, only in-frame clones are kept and a portion is missing. The sample lists some 97,000 clones, around 92% occurring once. The source was peripheral blood, collected before pregnancy. All receptors derive from a female donor with multiple sclerosis, enrolled in a pregnancy study.

Here the CDR3 DNA reads TGTGCCAGCAGCCGAGACCGGGAACAGAGCTACGAGCAGTACTTC. It codes for CASSRDREQSYEQYF. The V call is TRBV5-6, the J call TRBJ2-7, with D maybe TRBD2 (5 bases). The CDR3 is made up of 15 amino acids. The germline V and J ends were trimmed by 4 bases and 3 bases, with 17 bases remaining between them. Germline CDR1 is SGHDT and CDR2 is YYEEEE.

The table lists this clone with a count of one. DNA of the CDR3: TGTGCCAGCAGTTTTTTTTCCCGACCCCATGACAGGGTAAACACCGGGGAGCTGTTTTTT. Protein sequence: CASSFFSRPHDRVNTGELFF. J is TRBJ2-2 and V is TRBV6-7, with TRBD1 matching over 7 bases. TRBV6-7 is classed as an ORF, of uncertain function. V lost 4 bases to trimming and J lost 2 bases; unmatched junction nucleotides: 19. CDR3 length equals 20 residues.

The chain carries TRBV5-1 and TRBJ2-7; maybe TRBD1 (6 bases). V was shortened by 5 bases and J by 6 bases, with 21 bases between the two germline ends. CDR1 SGHRS and CDR2 YFSETQ come from the germline V gene. The CDR3 has 15 residues. The CDR3: CASRSVQGAGAEQYF. In DNA, the CDR3 is TGCGCCAGCAGGTCAGTACAGGGCGCCGGGGCCGAGCAGTACTTC.

The chain uses TRBV28 and TRBJ2-6, with 7 positions matching TRBD1. The CDR3 totals 19 residues. V shed 3 bases and J 4 bases; nucleotides not matched to a gene: 15. Germline lookup yields CDR1 MDHEN and CDR2 SYDVKM. CDR3 DNA sequence: TGTGCCAGCAGTTTGGGGGTTGTTAAGGGGGCGCGCGGGGCCAACGTCCTGACTTTC. Amino acids: CASSLGVVKGARGANVLTF.

The J gene is TRBJ2-1, the V gene TRBV2, with TRBD2 as a possible D gene (5 bases). Trimming took 6 bases from V and 3 from J, leaving 15 bases between them. This CDR3 is built from 15 residues. Looked up from germline, CDR1 is SNHLY and CDR2 is FYNNEI. Here the CDR3 reads CASSSNQRVYNEQFF. The CDR3 DNA follows: TGTGCCAGCAGCTCAAACCAGAGGGTCTACAATGAGCAGTTCTTC.

This chain uses TRBV29-1 with TRBJ2-7; 7 bases match TRBD1. This CDR3 spans 13 amino acids. Germline V CDR1 and CDR2: SQVTM, ANQGSEA. V shed 6 bases, J shed 0 bases, and the junction held 5 bases outside the gene matches. As DNA, the CDR3 is TGCAGCGTGCGGACAGGAAACTCCTACGAGCAGTACTTC. Translation: CSVRTGNSYEQYF.

The rearrangement joins TRBV27 to TRBJ2-3; 10 nucleotides match TRBD2. The CDR3 sequence is 15 residues long. The germline V gene encodes CDR1 MNHEY and CDR2 SMNVEV (reference sequence). The junction had 4 bases not matched to a gene; V was cut back by 6 bases and J by 1 base. CDR3 sequence (DNA): TGTGCCAGCAGCGTCGGGACTAGCGGCACAGATACGCAGTATTTT. Its translation is CASSVGTSGTDTQYF.

The rearrangement joins TRBV5-6 to TRBJ1-1; weak D call: TRBD1 (6 bases). Germline lookup yields CDR1 SGHDT and CDR2 YYEEEE. Trimming removed 1 base at V and 0 bases at J, with 10 bases between. The CDR3 has 15 residues. CDR3 amino acids: CASSLWTAMNTEAFF. The CDR3 nucleotides read TGTGCCAGCAGCTTGTGGACAGCTATGAACACTGAAGCTTTCTTT.

This clone was seen only once. Written as DNA, the CDR3 is TGTGCCAGCAGCGTAGAGGTCAGGGCAGGCACTGAAGCTTTCTTT. It codes for CASSVEVRAGTEAFF. The genes are TRBV9 and TRBJ1-1; a possible D gene is TRBD1 (5 bases). Germline V CDR1 and CDR2: SGDLS, YYNGEE. V gave up 0 bases and J gave up 4 bases, with 13 bases separating them. The CDR3 extends over 15 amino acids.

The V and J genes are TRBV30 and TRBJ1-3, with D perhaps matching TRBD1 (5 bases). Trimming pared 0 bases from V and 1 base from J, leaving 13 bases between. The CDR3 runs to 16 residues. CDR1 is GTSNPN, CDR2 SVGIG, per germline (reference sequence). In DNA form, the CDR3 reads TGTGCCTGGAGTGTGGGGGGGATCCCTTCTGGAAACACCATATATTTT. It is translated as CAWSVGGIPSGNTIYF.

In DNA form, the CDR3 reads TGTGCCTGGAGTTTACTATCCAGGGGGCTTGGTGGAAACACCATATATTTT. Translation: CAWSLLSRGLGGNTIYF. The chain carries TRBV30 and TRBJ1-3, with TRBD1 identical over 8 bases. V shed 2 bases, J shed 3 bases, and the junction held 12 bases outside the gene matches. In germline, CDR1 is GTSNPN, CDR2 SVGIG (reference sequence). CDR3 length equals 17 residues.

The V gene is TRBV4-1, the J gene TRBJ1-2; D possibly corresponds to TRBD1 (5 bases). The length of the CDR3 is 15 residues. CDR1 MGHRA and CDR2 YSYEKL come from the germline V gene. V was trimmed by 4 bases and J by 5 bases, leaving 17 bases between them. The CDR3 here is CASSPWEQTEYGYTF. CDR3 nucleotides: TGCGCCAGCAGCCCCTGGGAACAGACAGAGTATGGCTACACCTTC.

The chain combines TRBV29-1 with TRBJ2-7, with a tentative D call TRBD2 (5 bases). Trimming removed 6 bases at V and 3 bases at J, with 9 bases between. The CDR3 is 11 amino acids. Germline V gene lookup returns CDR1 SQVTM and CDR2 ANQGSEA. The CDR3 nucleotides are TGCAGCGTGGTAGAGGGCTACGAGCAGTACTTC. Protein product: CSVVEGYEQYF.

CDR3 bases: TGTGCCAGCAGCCCGTGGGGTATCGGCGGGGGGCATGGCTATGGCTACACCTTC. Translating gives CASSPWGIGGGHGYGYTF. The genes are TRBV5-6 and TRBJ1-2; tentative D call: TRBD1 (6 bases). CDR3 length equals 18 residues. Per the germline V gene, CDR1 is SGHDT and CDR2 is YYEEEE. V lost 4 bases to trimming and J lost 4 bases, with 26 bases between them. The full variable domain, with the rest looked up from reference TRBV5-6 and TRBJ1-2, is DAGVTQSPTHLIKTRGQQVTLRCSPKSGHDTVSWYQQALGQGPQFIFQYYEEEERQRGNFPDRFSGHQFPNYSSELNVNALLLGDSALYLCASSPWGIGGGHGYGYTFGSGTRLTVV.

The chain recombines TRBV11-2 with TRBJ2-7, with D possibly TRBD2 on 5 matching bases. The CDR3 length is 13 residues. Trimming left V 4 bases short and J 4 bases short, with 11 bases between. Germline CDR1 is SGHAT and CDR2 is FQNNGV. The CDR3 loop reads CASSWTGSYEQYF. CDR3 nucleotides: TGTGCCAGCAGCTGGACTGGGTCTTACGAGCAGTACTTC.

The V and J genes are TRBV2 and TRBJ2-5; 9 nucleotides agree with TRBD2. The CDR3 contains 15 residues. Germline-derived CDR1 and CDR2 are SNHLY and FYNNEI. The trim removed 3 bases at V and 1 base at J, leaving 3 bases unmatched. CDR3 amino acids: CASSEGLAVQETQYF. The CDR3 DNA reads as TGTGCCAGCAGTGAGGGACTAGCAGTCCAAGAGACCCAGTACTTC.

V is TRBV11-2 and J is TRBJ2-3; 11 bases agree with TRBD2. CDR1 is SGHAT, CDR2 FQNNGV, per germline. This CDR3 region has 14 residues. J gave up 8 bases and V 4 bases, and 5 bases lay outside the gene matches. Written as DNA, the CDR3 is TGTGCCAGCAGCTCTATAGCGGGAGGGAGTACGCAGTATTTT. Amino acids: CASSSIAGGSTQYF. Variable domain in full (rest from reference TRBV11-2 and TRBJ2-3): EAGVAQSPRYKIIEKRQSVAFWCNPISGHATLYWYQQILGQGPKLLIQFQNNGVVDDSQLPKDRFSAERLKGVDSTLKIQPAKLEDSAVYLCASSSIAGGSTQYFGPGTRLTVL.

The chain links TRBV11-2 to TRBJ2-2; perhaps TRBD1 as D (5 bases). This CDR3 is built from 15 residues. The germline gives CDR1 SGHAT, CDR2 FQNNGV. The germline V and J ends were trimmed by 6 bases and 6 bases, with 17 bases remaining between them. CDR3 nucleotides: TGTGCCAGCAGGCAAGCCGCAGGGAAAGCCGGGGAGCTGTTTTTT. As protein: CASRQAAGKAGELFF.

The genes are TRBV9 and TRBJ2-7; the D gene is possibly TRBD2 (7 bases). Germline V gene lookup returns CDR1 SGDLS and CDR2 YYNGEE. V was shortened by 0 bases and J by 5 bases, with 12 bases between the two germline ends. The length of the CDR3 is 14 residues. DNA of the CDR3: TGTGCCAGCAGCGTAGTGGGGGGGCAGGACGAGCAGTACTTC. It specifies CASSVVGGQDEQYF.

The chain has TRBV30 and TRBJ2-7, with D maybe TRBD2 (7 bases). The V and J ends lost 5 bases and 7 bases respectively, with 18 bases between them. CDR1 is GTSNPN and CDR2 is SVGIG in the germline V gene (reference sequence). CDR3 length: 13 residues. CDR3 loop: CAWGGAGAAEQYF. CDR3 nucleotide sequence: TGTGCCTGGGGGGGGGCAGGGGCGGCGGAGCAGTACTTC.

The gene calls are TRBV28 and TRBJ2-3; TRBD2 aligns across 8 bases. The V segment lost 1 base and the J segment 6 bases; nucleotides outside the gene matches: 6. This CDR3 is built from 15 residues. Germline CDR1 MDHEN, CDR2 SYDVKM. Here the CDR3 DNA reads TGTGCCAGCAGTTTATTCCAGCGGGAGCATGATACGCAGTATTTT. Translated, it gives CASSLFQREHDTQYF.

The V gene is TRBV6-1, the J gene TRBJ2-3, with D perhaps TRBD2 (8 bases). The CDR3 extends over 16 amino acids. Trimming left V 3 bases short and J 6 bases short, with 19 bases between. Germline V gene data show CDR1 as MNHNS and CDR2 as SASEGT. The CDR3 spells CASSDALGGGGDTQYF. The CDR3 DNA follows: TGTGCCAGCAGTGACGCCCTAGGGGGCGGGGGGGATACGCAGTATTTT.

V gene TRBV9 combines with J gene TRBJ2-7; TRBD1 agrees at 8 bases. Trimming removed 1 base from V and 6 bases from J; junction bases left unmatched: 3. The CDR3 has 13 residues. Per germline, CDR1 SGDLS and CDR2 YYNGEE. The CDR3 DNA is TGTGCCAGCAGCGTACTACAGGGGGGCGAGCAGTACTTC. This translates into CASSVLQGGEQYF.

The V call is TRBV12-5, the J call TRBJ1-4, with D possibly matching TRBD1 (5 bases). This CDR3 region has 16 residues. The V and J ends lost 0 bases and 8 bases respectively, with 16 bases between them. Per germline, CDR1 LGHNT and CDR2 FRNRAP. CDR3: CASGLVLAGVGEKLFF. DNA of the CDR3: TGTGCTAGTGGTTTGGTACTGGCGGGGGTGGGCGAAAAACTGTTTTTT.

This chain uses TRBV15 with TRBJ1-1; 9 bases are shared with TRBD1. CDR1 is LNHNV and CDR2 is YYDKDF in the germline V gene (reference sequence). CDR3 length: 15 residues. Losses at the gene ends were 1 base for V and 4 bases for J; bases not matched to a gene: 4. CDR3 residues: CATSRGTDRGTEAFF. In DNA, the CDR3 is TGTGCCACCAGCAGAGGCACGGACAGGGGCACTGAAGCTTTCTTT. Combining the CDR3 with reference TRBV15 and TRBJ1-1 gives the whole variable domain DAMVIQNPRYQVTQFGKPVTLSCSQTLNHNVMYWYQQKSSQAPKLLFHYYDKDFNNEADTPDNFQSRRPNTSFCFLDIRSPGLGDTAMYLCATSRGTDRGTEAFFGQGTRLTVV.

The sample holds one count of this clone. This chain links TRBV5-1 with TRBJ2-1, with TRBD2 identical over 10 bases. Unmatched junction bases numbered 9, after V lost 0 bases and J lost 15 bases. Germline CDR1 and CDR2: SGHRS and YFSETQ. This CDR3 is built from 14 residues. CDR3 amino acids: CASSLVSSGSNLFF. Here the CDR3 DNA reads TGCGCCAGCAGCTTGGTATCTAGCGGGAGTAACCTGTTCTTC.